The 14 T cell receptor beta chains below were found in one sample sequenced in a study of OX40 agonist ivuxolimab in advanced cancers. The repertoire was sequenced with immunoSEQ multiplex PCR; TCRdb's copy has only in-frame clones and lacks some. The sample shows 68,000 or so clones, 70% to 90% of them seen only once. The sequencing used CD4+ or CD8+ T cells sorted from blood, collected in a trial of the OX40 agonist ivuxolimab. All receptors derive from an adult with an advanced solid tumor such as melanoma, head and neck, liver or kidney cancer.

This clone came up once. The CDR3 protein is CASISGGGARSTEAFF. The CDR3 DNA reads TGTGCCAGCATCTCGGGAGGGGGCGCGAGGAGCACTGAAGCTTTCTTT. The chain links TRBV5-4 to TRBJ1-1, with 7 bases fitting TRBD1. V lost 6 bases and J lost 4; bases outside the gene matches: 15. Germline-derived CDR1 and CDR2 are SGHNT and YYREEE (reference sequence). CDR3 length: 16 amino acids.

The V call is TRBV27, the J call TRBJ2-7, with 11 bases lining up with TRBD1. CDR1 and CDR2 from the germline V gene are MNHEY and SMNVEV (reference sequence). This CDR3 comprises 16 residues. Unmatched junction bases numbered 11, after V lost 4 bases and J lost 6 bases. The CDR3 spells CASSSWGGGQGGEQYF. For the CDR3, the DNA is TGTGCCAGCAGTTCTTGGGGCGGGGGACAGGGGGGCGAGCAGTACTTC.

The gene calls are TRBV7-2 and TRBJ2-3; tentatively, D is TRBD1 (6 bases). CDR3 size: 12 residues. Germline V gene sequence: CDR1 SGHTA, CDR2 FQGNSA. The V end lost 5 bases, the J end lost 5 bases, and 8 bases lay between the germline ends. In DNA, the CDR3 is TGTGCCAGCAGCGTACAGGGAGATACGCAGTATTTT. As protein: CASSVQGDTQYF.

This clone has only a few counts. The rearrangement joins TRBV5-6 to TRBJ1-5; D uncertain. Germline lookup yields CDR1 SGHDT and CDR2 YYEEEE. V was shortened by 6 bases and J by 1 base, with 11 bases between the two germline ends. The CDR3 is made up of 14 amino acids. The CDR3 DNA reads as TGTGCCAGCACCCAGTTCTGGAGCAATCAGCCCCAGCATTTT. Protein: CASTQFWSNQPQHF.

The chain couples TRBV6-5 to TRBJ2-1, with TRBD1 matching over 10 bases. V was pared by 2 bases and J by 7 bases, with 5 bases of the junction left unmatched. The V gene's germline CDR1 is MNHEY and CDR2 SVGAGI. The CDR3 has 15 residues. CDR3 in DNA: TGTGCCAGCAGTTACCGGGACAGGGGAGGGAATGAGCAGTTCTTC. Protein sequence: CASSYRDRGGNEQFF.

The rearrangement links TRBV6-6 to TRBJ1-5; D perhaps matches TRBD1 (5 bases). From germline, CDR1 is MNHNY and CDR2 SVGAGI (reference sequence). This CDR3 has 14 residues. Trimming stripped 10 bases from V and 6 bases from J, with 19 bases between. CDR3 sequence (DNA): TGTGCCACTGACGTCGGGGGTCGGGGTCAGCCCCAGCATTTT. Amino acids: CATDVGGRGQPQHF.

For the CDR3, the DNA is TGCAGCGTAATACAGGGGGTAGTCGGTGGCTACACCTTC. It is translated as CSVIQGVVGGYTF. V usage is TRBV29-1 and J usage is TRBJ1-2; 8 positions agree with TRBD1. The CDR3 length is 13 residues. Germline CDR1 is SQVTM and CDR2 is ANQGSEA. The junction had 10 bases not matched to a gene; V was cut back by 6 bases and J by 7 bases. The entire variable domain, with the rest obtained from reference TRBV29-1 and TRBJ1-2, is as follows: SAVISQKPSRDICQRGTSLTIQCQVDSQVTMMFWYRQQPGQSLTLIATANQGSEATYESGFVIDKFPISRPNLTFSTLTVSNMSPEDSSIYLCSVIQGVVGGYTFGSGTRLTVV.

This chain links TRBV2 with TRBJ2-4; D possibly matches TRBD1 or TRBD2 (5 bases each). CDR3 length: 15 amino acids. V was shortened by 3 bases and J by 4 bases, with 13 bases between the two germline ends. Per germline, CDR1 SNHLY and CDR2 FYNNEI. CDR3 residues: CASSELWDGKNIQYF. The CDR3 DNA reads as TGTGCCAGCAGTGAGTTATGGGACGGGAAAAACATTCAGTACTTC. The whole variable domain, filled in from reference TRBV2 and TRBJ2-4, reads EPEVTQTPSHQVTQMGQEVILRCVPISNHLYFYWYRQILGQKVEFLVSFYNNEISEKSEIFDDQFSVERPDGSNFTLKIRSTKLEDSAMYFCASSELWDGKNIQYFGAGTRLSVL.

The chain has TRBV5-1 and TRBJ1-5, with D maybe TRBD1 (5 bases). In germline, CDR1 is SGHRS, CDR2 YFSETQ. Trimming took off 0 bases at V and 0 bases at J, with 7 bases between the two ends. The length of the CDR3 is 15 residues. This chain's CDR3 is CASSLAGDSNQPQHF. The CDR3 DNA reads TGCGCCAGCAGCTTGGCGGGGGATAGCAATCAGCCCCAGCATTTT.

The chain joins TRBV27 to TRBJ1-1; maybe TRBD1 (5 bases). The V end lost 6 bases, the J end lost 0 bases, and 14 bases lay between the germline ends. Germline lookup yields CDR1 MNHEY and CDR2 SMNVEV (reference sequence). CDR3 length equals 15 residues. The CDR3 DNA is TGTGCCAGCAGGTCTCACCCAGGGTTGAACACTGAAGCTTTCTTT. It encodes CASRSHPGLNTEAFF.

The chain employs TRBV9 and TRBJ1-1, with D possibly TRBD1 on 5 matching bases. CDR1 and CDR2 from the germline V gene are SGDLS and YYNGEE. V lost 3 bases and J 1 base, leaving 7 bases between the germline ends. The CDR3 has 13 amino acids. The CDR3 region has the DNA TGTGCCAGCAGCGCCGACAGGAACACTGAAGCTTTCTTT. Translating it yields CASSADRNTEAFF.

The rearrangement uses TRBV28 and TRBJ2-3; TRBD2 is a possible D gene (6 bases). The CDR3 contains 13 residues. V was cut by 6 bases and J by 5 bases, with 12 bases left in between. The germline V gene has CDR1 MDHEN and CDR2 SYDVKM. CDR3 loop: CASRPSGGDTQYF. CDR3 in DNA: TGTGCCAGCAGGCCCTCCGGGGGAGATACGCAGTATTTT.

This clone came up once. The rearrangement joins TRBV7-2 to TRBJ2-3; TRBD2 aligns across 13 bases. CDR3 length: 15 residues. Per the germline V gene, CDR1 is SGHTA and CDR2 is FQGNSA. J lost 9 bases, V lost 4 bases, and 7 bases had no gene match. The CDR3 nucleotides read TGTGCCAGCAGCTCCGGACTAGCGGGGGCAGGAACGCAGTATTTT. It translates to CASSSGLAGAGTQYF.

The rearrangement joins TRBV19 to TRBJ2-1; 10 bases are a match to TRBD1. Looked up from germline, CDR1 is LNHDA and CDR2 is SQIVND (reference sequence). This CDR3 has 14 residues. With 7 bases clipped from V and 5 bases from J, the junction kept 5 bases outside the gene matches. The CDR3 DNA reads TGTGCCAGTACCGACAGGGGGCGAAACAATGAGCAGTTCTTC. Its translation: CASTDRGRNNEQFF.